The source of this TCR beta chain is a study of metastatic and nonmetastatic thyroid tumors. On the study more broadly: Peripheral blood and tumor or nodule samples from malignant and benign thyroid patients were compared. The study, taken as a whole, reports: A significant increase in TCR beta diversity was reportedly seen in malignant thyroid tumors relative to benign nodules, in blood and tumor.

Patients had received no treatment of any kind before thyroid surgery. The table lists this clone with a few counts. Its cognate antigen is unknown. Per the authors' pipeline: A papillary thyroid cancer distant-metastasis classifier was built from CDR3 differences across clinicopathological groups. From the PCR reads, TCRdb re-called clones with MiXCR. The V and J calls were not made by the authors but by TCRdb's processing. The table shows 3,000 to 3,500 clones, with roughly 25% occurring only once. Trimming cost V 5 bases and J 3 bases; bases outside gene matches: 9. Germline values: CDR1 SGHAT, CDR2 FQDESV (reference sequence). The CDR3 is 16 residues long.

Sequenced: tumor tissue. This chain joins TRBV11-1 and TRBJ2-2; 7 positions match TRBD1. The sequence was collected from a female donor with papillary thyroid cancer or a benign thyroid nodule (not recorded which). Some clones in this sample may be carry-over from other donors' samples. CDR3 DNA: TGTGCCAGCAGCGTGAGGGGGCTTAGGGACACCGGGGAGCTGTTTTTT. It is translated as CASSVRGLRDTGELFF.